The rows below give T cell receptor beta chains drawn from one sample of a study of OX40 agonist ivuxolimab in advanced cancers. Repertoires were generated with immunoSEQ multiplex PCR, while TCRdb's copy carries only in-frame clones and drops some. The table has tens of thousands of clones, 80% to 85% seen once. Sequencing used CD4+ or CD8+ T cells sorted from blood, obtained in a trial of the OX40 agonist ivuxolimab. The receptor source for this set is an adult with an advanced solid tumor such as melanoma, head and neck, liver or kidney cancer. Both conserved end residues are part of each CDR3. A D gene is named only where the DNA matches it firmly. Clone size is not always given. Where it is, it says once, few, many or a class for expanded clones.

j_gene: TRBJ2-3
abundance: -
v_gene: TRBV7-6
d_gene: TRBD1
CDR3nt: TGTGCCAGCAGGGCCGGGACAGTCTCCACAGATACGCAGTATTTT
CDR3aa: CASRAGTVSTDTQYF

j_gene: TRBJ2-7
abundance: -
v_gene: TRBV6-5
d_gene: -
CDR3nt: TGTGCCAGTACAGGGTTAAGCTACGAGCAGTACTTC
CDR3aa: CASTGLSYEQYF

j_gene: TRBJ1-1
abundance: -
v_gene: TRBV30
d_gene: -
CDR3nt: TGTGCCTGGAAGGGGTATGCGCCTGAAGCTTTCTTT
CDR3aa: CAWKGYAPEAFF

j_gene: TRBJ2-5
abundance: once
v_gene: TRBV4-3
d_gene: TRBD1
CDR3nt: TGCGCCAGCAGCCAAGGCCGGGGACAGGGTGTGGAGACCCAGTACTTC
CDR3aa: CASSQGRGQGVETQYF

j_gene: TRBJ1-2
abundance: -
v_gene: TRBV10-3
d_gene: -
CDR3nt: TGTGCCATCAGTGAGGGTTCAGGGTACGGCTATGGCTACACCTTC
CDR3aa: CAISEGSGYGYGYTF

j_gene: TRBJ2-5
abundance: many
v_gene: TRBV5-6
d_gene: TRBD1
CDR3nt: TGTGCCAGCAGCACACAGGGGGAAGGGTTGGAGACCCAGTACTTC
CDR3aa: CASSTQGEGLETQYF

j_gene: TRBJ1-2
abundance: -
v_gene: TRBV6-1
d_gene: -
CDR3nt: TGTGCCAGCAGTGTGGACAGCCCCCCAACTAACTATGGCTACACCTTC
CDR3aa: CASSVDSPPTNYGYTF

j_gene: TRBJ2-7
abundance: -
v_gene: TRBV9
d_gene: -
CDR3nt: TGTGCCAGCAGCGGAGACCCGGGGCGCGAGCAGTACTTC
CDR3aa: CASSGDPGREQYF

j_gene: TRBJ1-2
abundance: -
v_gene: TRBV7-8
d_gene: TRBD1
CDR3nt: TGTGCCAGCAGCAAGGGACAGGGTAGTTATGGCTACACCTTC
CDR3aa: CASSKGQGSYGYTF

j_gene: TRBJ2-6
abundance: -
v_gene: TRBV19
d_gene: -
CDR3nt: TGTGCCAGTAGTACAAAACCCCCCGTGGGGTACGCCAACGTCCTGACTTTC
CDR3aa: CASSTKPPVGYANVLTF